This TCR beta chain was found in a study of T-cell reconstitution after alpha-beta-depleted transplantation in children. Broader study findings: Two months or so post-transplant, alpha-beta T cells reportedly derived from several hundred expanded graft clones. In some patients, recipient T cells and intrathymic progenitors surviving conditioning explained high day-60 diversity. Newly generated T cells supplied most T-cell counts and diversity one year post-transplant.

It was with unique molecular identifiers that the TCRbeta library was prepared. One entry per CDR3 protein results from TCRdb running MiXCR on the PCR reads. The table shows some 440,000 distinct CDR3 sequences, with around 15% occurring only once. A remark on this clonotype: What it binds is unknown.

The receptor was isolated from a boy less than two years old who had a stem cell transplant for Wiskott-Aldrich syndrome, so the T cells may come from the graft donor. The sequencing used PBMCs, mostly from graft donor cells, collected 360 days after TCRalphabeta/CD19-depleted stem cell transplant.

The CDR3 sequence is CASSLVTGTYEQYF. For the CDR3, the DNA is TGTGCCAGCAGCTTAGTTACAGGGACCTACGAGCAGTACTTC. V is TRBV11-2 and J is TRBJ2-7; weak D call: TRBD1 (6 bases). The CDR3 runs 14 residues. Deletions cut 1 base from V and 2 bases from J, with 9 bases between. Germline CDR1 and CDR2: SGHAT and FQNNGV.